The 28 T cell receptor beta chains given below trace back to one sample, sequenced in a study of shared clonotypes between healthy human individuals. Sequenced by immunoSEQ multiplex PCR; TCRdb stores in-frame clones only, minus some. The table shows approximately 100,000 clones, with around 71% occurring only once. The specimen sequenced was memory CD8+ T cells sorted from blood. Subset here: CD45RO+ cells pooled with CCR7-negative TemRA cells. The receptors shown here come from a woman in her 30s in good health.

The rearrangement links TRBV2 to TRBJ2-5; D is unresolved. The germline V gene encodes CDR1 SNHLY and CDR2 FYNNEI. The V gene lost 3 bases and the J gene lost 4 bases, with 9 bases spanning the gap. This CDR3 contains 13 residues. CDR3 in DNA: TGTGCCAGCAGTGATTCGGAACTAGAGACCCAGTACTTC. This translates into CASSDSELETQYF. The full variable domain, in which reference TRBV2 and TRBJ2-5 provide the parts outside the CDR3, is EPEVTQTPSHQVTQMGQEVILRCVPISNHLYFYWYRQILGQKVEFLVSFYNNEISEKSEIFDDQFSVERPDGSNFTLKIRSTKLEDSAMYFCASSDSELETQYFGPGTRLLVL.

Concerning this clone itself: Other DNA sequences in the same sample also yield this CDR3. The chain combines TRBV5-8 with TRBJ1-1, with TRBD1 as a possible D gene (5 bases). Germline-derived CDR1 and CDR2 are SGHTS and YDEGEE. Trimming cost V 4 bases and J 2 bases, with 9 bases left between them. The CDR3 contains 13 residues. The chain's CDR3 is CASSLTANTEAFF. The CDR3, as DNA: TGTGCCAGCAGCCTGACAGCAAACACTGAAGCTTTCTTT.

This clone was recorded once. This CDR3 reads CASSAHASGLAIYNEQFF. As DNA, the CDR3 is TGTGCCAGCAGCGCTCACGCTTCCGGCCTAGCGATTTACAATGAGCAGTTCTTC. The chain joins TRBV5-4 to TRBJ2-1, with D possibly matching TRBD2 (6 bases). This CDR3 contains 18 residues. The V end lost 4 bases, the J end lost 4 bases, and 24 bases lay between the germline ends. Germline V gene lookup returns CDR1 SGHNT and CDR2 YYREEE (reference sequence).

This sequence joins TRBV5-1 and TRBJ2-2, with D possibly matching TRBD2 (6 bases). CDR3 length: 15 amino acids. Germline CDR1 is SGHRS and CDR2 is YFSETQ. Trimming removed 3 bases from V and 3 bases from J, with 12 bases in between. Here the CDR3 DNA reads TGCGCCAGCAGCTGGGGGGACCGCGACACCGGGGAGCTGTTTTTT. Encoded protein: CASSWGDRDTGELFF.

This clone was detected many times. This chain connects TRBV4-2 to TRBJ2-3, with D unresolved. V was pared by 1 base and J by 6 bases, with 11 bases between. The CDR3 loop spans 14 amino acids. Germline V gene data show CDR1 as LGHNA and CDR2 as YNFKEQ. The CDR3 spells CASSQGLESDTQYF. The CDR3 region has the DNA TGTGCCAGCAGCCAAGGGCTAGAATCTGATACGCAGTATTTT.

The chain combines TRBV28 with TRBJ2-1, with 10 bases that match TRBD2. The CDR3 is 21 amino acids. After removal of 6 bases from V and 0 bases from J, the junction contained 20 bases not matched to a gene. Germline V CDR1 and CDR2: MDHEN, SYDVKM. The CDR3 loop is CASSPYSPSGSLFSSYNEQFF. Written as DNA, the CDR3 is TGTGCCAGCAGCCCCTATTCTCCTAGCGGGAGTCTGTTTAGCTCCTACAATGAGCAGTTCTTC. Variable domain in full (rest from reference TRBV28 and TRBJ2-1): DVKVTQSSRYLVKRTGEKVFLECVQDMDHENMFWYRQDPGLGLRLIYFSYDVKMKEKGDIPEGYSVSREKKERFSLILESASTNQTSMYLCASSPYSPSGSLFSSYNEQFFGPGTRLTVL.

The chain employs TRBV7-7 and TRBJ2-5; D not certain. The better agreement between TRBJ2-7 and the DNA end casts doubt on the J call. The length of the CDR3 is 15 residues. Germline-derived CDR1 and CDR2 are SSHAT and FNYEAQ (reference sequence). The CDR3 loop is CASSLDVTTAYEQYF. DNA of the CDR3: TGTGCCAGCAGCTTAGACGTAACTACTGCCTACGAGCAGTACTTC.

This clone was counted only a few times. The same CDR3 arises from other DNA sequences in this sample as well. The chain joins TRBV7-9 to TRBJ2-3, with TRBD1 matching over 9 bases. The CDR3 spans 16 residues. CDR1 is SEHNR, CDR2 FQNEAQ, per germline (reference sequence). J lost 2 bases, V lost 1 base, and 4 bases had no gene match. CDR3 amino acids: CASSLVQGAYTDTQYF. The DNA of the CDR3 is TGTGCCAGCAGCTTAGTACAGGGGGCGTACACAGATACGCAGTATTTT.

This chain links TRBV2 with TRBJ2-1; D is ambiguous. V lost 6 bases and J lost 7, with 13 bases in between. The CDR3 is made up of 13 amino acids. Germline values: CDR1 SNHLY, CDR2 FYNNEI. The CDR3 DNA sequence: TGTGCCAGCAGGTTCTCCTCAGTTAATGAGCAGTTCTTC. It is translated as CASRFSSVNEQFF.

The chain links TRBV21-1 to TRBJ2-7; no check of the table's D call, TRBD2, against the DNA was made. TRBV21-1 has pseudogene status. The CDR3 contains 18 residues. This chain's CDR3 is CASSIRECGPNFLYEQYF. The CDR3 nucleotides read TGTGCCAGCAGCATAAGGGAGTGCGGGCCAAACTTTCTCTACGAGCAGTACTTC.

The gene calls are TRBV5-4 and TRBJ1-3; no clear D. Germline V gene data show CDR1 as SGHNT and CDR2 as YYREEE (reference sequence). The CDR3 totals 15 residues. The V end lost 5 bases, the J end lost 0 bases, and 12 bases lay between the germline ends. In nucleotides, the CDR3 is TGTGCCAGCAGGGACGGACCACACTCTGGAAACACCATATATTTT. Translated, it gives CASRDGPHSGNTIYF.

This clone was recorded at least ten times. The CDR3 spells CASSNDHSIAEAFF. CDR3 in DNA: TGTGCCAGCAGCAACGACCATTCGATCGCTGAAGCTTTCTTT. The chain links TRBV6-1 to TRBJ1-1; D remains ambiguous. The CDR3 is 14 amino acids. CDR1 is MNHNS, CDR2 SASEGT, per germline. V lost 6 bases and J lost 6, with 17 bases in between.

This rearrangement joins TRBV30 to TRBJ1-2; a possible D gene is TRBD1 (5 bases). This CDR3 contains 11 residues. Germline V gene lookup returns CDR1 GTSNPN and CDR2 SVGIG (reference sequence). V was pared by 1 base and J by 13 bases, with 13 bases between. The CDR3 here is CAWSGGLRLTF. CDR3 bases: TGTGCCTGGAGTGGGGGACTACGACTCACCTTC.

This chain links TRBV5-5 with TRBJ2-3, with a weak D call TRBD2 (6 bases). The CDR3 spans 17 residues. V was cut by 2 bases and J by 2 bases, with 18 bases left in between. CDR1 is SGHKS, CDR2 YYEKEE, per germline (reference sequence). CDR3: CASSFYPMLRDTDTQYF. The CDR3 DNA reads TGTGCCAGCAGCTTTTACCCCATGTTGCGGGACACAGATACGCAGTATTTT.

The chain couples TRBV29-1 to TRBJ2-7, with TRBD1 as a possible D gene (5 bases). Trimming took 2 bases from V and 2 from J, leaving 10 bases between them. The CDR3 totals 13 residues. The germline CDR1 and CDR2 sequences are SQVTM and ANQGSEA. The CDR3 DNA reads as TGCAGCGTTGAAACAACGGACACCTACGAGCAGTACTTC. Translation gives CSVETTDTYEQYF.

This chain links TRBV11-2 with TRBJ2-5; tentative D call: TRBD1 (5 bases). The ends were cut back, 4 bases at V and 2 bases at J, with 17 bases in the middle. From germline, CDR1 is SGHAT and CDR2 FQNNGV. The CDR3 contains 16 residues. The CDR3 DNA is TGTGCCAGCAGCTCTTTAAGGGGCGGACGACAAGAGACCCAGTACTTC. Its protein product is CASSSLRGGRQETQYF.

The chain is built from TRBV2 and TRBJ1-2; D gene unclear. The CDR3 is made up of 13 amino acids. CDR1 is SNHLY and CDR2 is FYNNEI in the germline V gene. The ends were cut back, 5 bases at V and 7 bases at J, with 14 bases in the middle. The CDR3 spells CASSPQVSGGYTF. As DNA, the CDR3 is TGTGCCAGCAGTCCGCAGGTGTCGGGTGGCTACACCTTC.

The genes are TRBV7-7 and TRBJ2-1, with unresolved D. Trimming cost V 11 bases and J 8 bases, with 13 bases left between them. This CDR3 contains 11 residues. Germline V gene sequence: CDR1 SSHAT, CDR2 FNYEAQ (reference sequence). The CDR3 DNA reads TGTGCCTCGCCCCTCTCCTATGAGCAGTTCTTC. Translation: CASPLSYEQFF. The whole variable domain, remainder taken from reference TRBV7-7 and TRBJ2-1, is GAGVSQSPRYKVTKRGQDVTLRCDPISSHATLYWYQQALGQGPEFLTYFNYEAQPDKSGLPSDRFSAERPEGSISTLTIQRTEQRDSAMYRCASPLSYEQFFGPGTRLTVL.

In this sample, this clone turned up a few times. The chain employs TRBV5-1 and TRBJ1-4; unclear D gene. V was trimmed by 5 bases and J by 4 bases, leaving 6 bases between them. The germline CDR1 and CDR2 sequences are SGHRS and YFSETQ. The CDR3 contains 12 residues. DNA for the CDR3: TGCGCCAGCAGTCGACTTAATGAAAAACTGTTTTTT. Translating it yields CASSRLNEKLFF.

The chain uses TRBV27 and TRBJ2-7; 7 bases are a match to TRBD2. This CDR3 is 13 amino acids long. J lost 3 bases, V lost 5 bases, and 4 bases had no gene match. CDR1 and CDR2 from the germline V gene are MNHEY and SMNVEV (reference sequence). The CDR3 region is CASSASGIYEQYF. The DNA for the CDR3 is TGTGCCAGCAGTGCTAGCGGTATCTACGAGCAGTACTTC.

This clone was counted between two and nine times. The rearrangement joins TRBV27 to TRBJ2-7; the D gene is possibly TRBD2 (5 bases). This CDR3 is 14 amino acids long. Germline CDR1 is MNHEY and CDR2 is SMNVEV (reference sequence). With 0 bases removed from V and 5 bases from J, the gap between germline ends came to 11 bases. This chain's CDR3 is CASSLSLRGDEQYF. The CDR3 DNA follows: TGTGCCAGCAGTTTATCGCTCCGGGGAGACGAGCAGTACTTC.

The chain couples TRBV11-3 to TRBJ2-1, with 7 bases aligning to TRBD2. The germline V gene has CDR1 SGHNT and CDR2 YENEEA. With V trimmed by 3 bases and J by 6 bases, 5 bases remained unmatched. The CDR3 length is 14 residues. The CDR3 sequence is CASSLAGRGNEQFF. In DNA form, the CDR3 reads TGTGCCAGCAGCTTGGCGGGGAGGGGCAATGAGCAGTTCTTC.

This clone was counted between two and nine times. The rearrangement joins TRBV7-2 to TRBJ2-1, with a tentative D call TRBD2 (6 bases). The CDR3 consists of 16 residues. CDR1 is SGHTA, CDR2 FQGNSA, per germline. V was clipped by 3 bases and J by 12 bases, with 24 bases between them. The CDR3 sequence is CASSFLPSAITGGQFF. CDR3 in DNA: TGTGCCAGCAGCTTCTTGCCTAGCGCAATCACGGGTGGGCAGTTCTTC.

This chain joins TRBV7-6 and TRBJ2-7; a possible D gene is TRBD2 (5 bases). The CDR3 spans 15 residues. The V end lost 1 base, the J end lost 4 bases, and 14 bases lay between the germline ends. Germline-derived CDR1 and CDR2 are SGHVS and FNYEAQ. This CDR3 reads CASSLGPSKAYEQYF. The DNA for the CDR3 is TGTGCCAGCAGCTTAGGACCTAGCAAGGCGTACGAGCAGTACTTC.

A single count supports this clone. The chain has TRBV5-8 and TRBJ1-1; 9 bases are a match to TRBD1. In germline, CDR1 is SGHTS, CDR2 YDEGEE. The CDR3 consists of 16 residues. The junction had 7 bases not matched to a gene; V was cut back by 4 bases and J by 0 bases. The CDR3 here is CASSLQGADMNTEAFF. In DNA form, the CDR3 reads TGTGCCAGCAGCCTACAGGGGGCCGACATGAACACTGAAGCTTTCTTT.

V usage is TRBV27 and J usage is TRBJ2-7; D possibly matches TRBD1 or TRBD2 (6 bases each). The germline gives CDR1 MNHEY, CDR2 SMNVEV (reference sequence). Trimming cost V 3 bases and J 4 bases, with 10 bases left between them. The CDR3 consists of 13 residues. This CDR3 reads CASSFGGGYEQYF. DNA for the CDR3: TGTGCCAGCAGTTTCGGAGGGGGTTACGAGCAGTACTTC.

The chain joins TRBV6-1 to TRBJ1-5, with TRBD1 as a possible D gene (6 bases). The germline V gene has CDR1 MNHNS and CDR2 SASEGT. This CDR3 is 15 amino acids long. V dropped 3 bases and J dropped 1 base, with 10 bases sitting between them. The CDR3 coding sequence is TGTGCCAGCAGTGACAACAGGGCCAGCAATCAGCCCCAGCATTTT. Translated, it gives CASSDNRASNQPQHF.

This clone has just a few counts. A single base separates this from a much larger clone, so it may be a read error. This chain joins TRBV7-9 and TRBJ2-1, with D uncertain. Trimming shortened V by 1 base and J by 7 bases, and 5 bases separated the two germline ends. Germline lookup yields CDR1 SEHNR and CDR2 FQNEAQ (reference sequence). The CDR3 is 12 amino acids. CDR3 region: CASSLVGNEQFF. The DNA of the CDR3 is TGTGCCAGCAGCTTAGTAGGTAATGAGCAGTTCTTC.